The sample holds many counts of the clone carrying this TCR beta chain. This specimen belongs to a study of spatial heterogeneity in lung cancer. Time point: sample taken at primary tumor resection. TCRdb fed the 5' RACE reads into MiXCR, producing one record per CDR3 protein. The sample consists of roughly 80,000 distinct CDR3 sequences, about 7.8% of them appearing once. From germline, CDR1 is MNHEY and CDR2 SVGEGT. Between the trimmed V and J ends, which lost 0 bases and 4 bases, there was a span of 9 bases. There are 14 residues in the CDR3. The sequenced sample was PBMCs, obtained at surgery. The sequence derives from a male donor with early-stage non-small cell lung cancer. V and J are TRBV6-2 or TRBV6-3 and TRBJ1-2; D not resolved. The CDR3 region has the DNA TGTGCCAGCAGTTACTCGACGACCGGCTATGGCTACACCTTC. It translates to CASSYSTTGYGYTF.